These 24 T cell receptor beta chains share one sample of origin, sequenced in a study of OX40 agonist ivuxolimab in advanced cancers. Using immunoSEQ multiplex PCR, the repertoire was profiled, and TCRdb retains in-frame clones only, with some absent. This sample has some 80,000 clones, with around nine tenths found just once. Sequences were derived from CD4+ or CD8+ T cells sorted from blood, sampled in a trial of the OX40 agonist ivuxolimab. The receptors derive from an adult with an advanced solid tumor such as melanoma, head and neck, liver or kidney cancer.

The chain is built from TRBV4-3 and TRBJ1-1; TRBD1 is a possible D gene (5 bases). The V gene's germline CDR1 is LGHNA and CDR2 YSLEER. This CDR3 spans 15 amino acids. Trimming cost V 0 bases and J 10 bases, with 18 bases left between them. The CDR3 here is CASSQEVGGARGAFF. CDR3 bases: TGCGCCAGCAGCCAAGAGGTCGGAGGGGCTAGAGGAGCTTTCTTT.

The V call is TRBV5-1, the J call TRBJ2-7, with D uncertain. Per the germline V gene, CDR1 is SGHRS and CDR2 is YFSETQ. This CDR3 is built from 12 residues. Trimming pared 4 bases from V and 0 bases from J, leaving 5 bases between. The CDR3 DNA sequence: TGCGCCAGCAGCGCCACCTCCTACGAGCAGTACTTC. Translated, it gives CASSATSYEQYF.

This clone was observed a single time. The chain carries TRBV6-1 and TRBJ2-7, with D uncertain. V gave up 6 bases and J gave up 0 bases, with 12 bases separating them. The CDR3 contains 14 residues. Germline CDR1 is MNHNS and CDR2 is SASEGT. This CDR3 reads CASSRTTSSYEQYF. In nucleotides, the CDR3 is TGTGCCAGCAGCAGGACGACCAGCTCCTACGAGCAGTACTTC.

The CDR3 DNA reads TGTGCCAGTAGTCTAATCACCGGGACCCACCGGGACTATGGCTACACCTTC. This translates into CASSLITGTHRDYGYTF. The chain carries TRBV19 and TRBJ1-2, with D possibly being TRBD1 (5 bases). CDR3 length: 17 residues. Trimming cost V 5 bases and J 3 bases, with 22 bases left between them. CDR1 and CDR2 from the germline V gene are LNHDA and SQIVND (reference sequence). Full variable domain (rest looked up from reference TRBV19 and TRBJ1-2): DGGITQSPKYLFRKEGQNVTLSCEQNLNHDAMYWYRQDPGQGLRLIYYSQIVNDFQKGDIAEGYSVSREKKESFPLTVTSAQKNPTAFYLCASSLITGTHRDYGYTFGSGTRLTVV.

The chain uses TRBV19 and TRBJ2-2; 8 bases align to TRBD1. Germline V CDR1 and CDR2: LNHDA, SQIVND (reference sequence). V shed 5 bases and J 5 bases; nucleotides not matched to a gene: 7. The CDR3 is made up of 15 amino acids. The CDR3 loop reads CASSEQGGQTGELFF. In DNA, the CDR3 is TGTGCCAGTAGTGAACAGGGGGGTCAAACCGGGGAGCTGTTTTTT. Full variable domain (outside the CDR3, taken from reference TRBV19 and TRBJ2-2): DGGITQSPKYLFRKEGQNVTLSCEQNLNHDAMYWYRQDPGQGLRLIYYSQIVNDFQKGDIAEGYSVSREKKESFPLTVTSAQKNPTAFYLCASSEQGGQTGELFFGEGSRLTVL.

The chain is built from TRBV18 and TRBJ2-1; 11 positions agree with TRBD2. The CDR3 is made up of 17 amino acids. Per germline, CDR1 KGHSH and CDR2 LQKENI. The junction had 6 bases not matched to a gene; V was cut back by 2 bases and J by 3 bases. As DNA, the CDR3 is TGTGCCAGCTCACCAGAAATTAGCGGGAGGGTCTACAATGAGCAGTTCTTC. This encodes CASSPEISGRVYNEQFF.

The CDR3 DNA reads TGTGCCAGCAGTGGACCGAGGGGACTTCTACAGTACTTC. Amino acid sequence: CASSGPRGLLQYF. The chain has TRBV2 and TRBJ2-7; tentative D call: TRBD2 (6 bases). The germline gives CDR1 SNHLY, CDR2 FYNNEI. The CDR3 runs to 13 residues. V was pared by 4 bases and J by 10 bases, with 17 bases between.

V gene TRBV29-1 combines with J gene TRBJ2-3; D gene uncertain. V lost 7 bases, J lost 4 bases, and 12 bases lay in between. The CDR3 covers 12 residues. The germline gives CDR1 SQVTM, CDR2 ANQGSEA. The CDR3 protein is CSGQDTPDTQYF. The DNA of the CDR3 is TGCAGCGGTCAAGATACTCCAGATACGCAGTATTTT.

The chain couples TRBV5-1 to TRBJ2-1; tentative D call: TRBD1 (6 bases). Germline CDR1 is SGHRS and CDR2 is YFSETQ. CDR3 length: 14 residues. V was shortened by 0 bases and J by 6 bases, with 10 bases between the two germline ends. The CDR3 protein is CASSLGQAVNEQFF. CDR3 bases: TGCGCCAGCAGCTTGGGACAGGCCGTCAATGAGCAGTTCTTC.

The chain uses TRBV30 and TRBJ2-2, with D possibly matching TRBD2 (5 bases). The CDR3 loop spans 13 amino acids. Germline lookup yields CDR1 GTSNPN and CDR2 SVGIG (reference sequence). Deletions cut 7 bases from V and 7 bases from J, with 16 bases between. The CDR3 DNA sequence: TGTGCCTACCTTCTGGAGGACGGCGGGGAGCTGTTTTTT. Its protein is CAYLLEDGGELFF.

The chain recombines TRBV4-1 with TRBJ1-5, with a weak D call TRBD1 (6 bases). Germline values: CDR1 MGHRA, CDR2 YSYEKL. The CDR3 extends over 14 amino acids. Trimming left V 9 bases short and J 6 bases short, with 18 bases between. The CDR3 protein is CASTLSPGVQPQHF. For the CDR3, the DNA is TGCGCCAGTACCCTATCTCCAGGGGTTCAGCCCCAGCATTTT.

The chain combines TRBV10-3 with TRBJ2-3; tentative D call: TRBD1 (7 bases). Trimming removed 3 bases at V and 2 bases at J, with 15 bases between. Germline-derived CDR1 and CDR2 are ENHRY and SYGVKD. The CDR3 extends over 16 amino acids. CDR3 nucleotides: TGTGCCATCAGTGACCGACAGGGAGGATCCACAGATACGCAGTATTTT. Protein sequence: CAISDRQGGSTDTQYF.

The J gene is TRBJ2-5, the V gene TRBV27, with D tentatively TRBD1 (6 bases). The germline CDR1 and CDR2 sequences are MNHEY and SMNVEV (reference sequence). Trimming left V 5 bases short and J 7 bases short, with 23 bases between. The CDR3 runs to 16 residues. DNA of the CDR3: TGTGCCAGCAGTCCGTCGACAGGCACCACGGGGTGGACCCAGTACTTC. This encodes CASSPSTGTTGWTQYF.

V gene TRBV30 combines with J gene TRBJ2-5, with 8 bases fitting TRBD1. The CDR3 consists of 15 residues. Germline CDR1 and CDR2: GTSNPN and SVGIG (reference sequence). Trimming at V came to 4 bases and at J to 3 bases, leaving 10 bases not matched to a gene. The CDR3 DNA is TGTGCCTGGACGACACAGGGGGTGACCAAAGAGACCCAGTACTTC. It encodes CAWTTQGVTKETQYF.

The genes are TRBV7-2 and TRBJ1-2; D not resolved. Per germline, CDR1 SGHTA and CDR2 FQGNSA. Trimming took 5 bases from V and 8 from J, leaving 24 bases between them. The CDR3 extends over 16 amino acids. Written as DNA, the CDR3 is TGTGCCAGCAGCCCGGTGCGGGAATACAATATCGGGGGCTACACCTTC. It codes for CASSPVREYNIGGYTF.

V is TRBV7-8 and J is TRBJ1-6; the D is unclear. V lost 1 base and J 8 bases, leaving 6 bases between the germline ends. The CDR3 runs to 13 residues. Looked up from germline, CDR1 is SGHVS and CDR2 is FQNEAQ. The CDR3 DNA reads TGTGCCAGCAGCTTAGATCGGGATTCACCCCTCCACTTT. Its protein product is CASSLDRDSPLHF.

V is TRBV5-1 and J is TRBJ2-2, with 7 positions matching TRBD1. CDR1 and CDR2 (germline): SGHRS, YFSETQ. The CDR3 has 13 amino acids. J was trimmed by 12 bases and V by 9 bases; bases with no gene match: 14. CDR3 in DNA: TGCGCCACCTCCCCTCGAGGGGGCCCGCAGCTGTTTTTT. This codes for CATSPRGGPQLFF.

This chain joins TRBV19 and TRBJ1-1; 9 nucleotides align to TRBD1. The CDR3 runs 15 residues. The ends lost 4 bases at V and 5 bases at J; junction bases unmatched: 8. Germline V CDR1 and CDR2: LNHDA, SQIVND (reference sequence). The CDR3 protein is CASSTPGQGKTEAFF. The CDR3 DNA is TGTGCCAGTAGTACCCCCGGACAGGGGAAGACTGAAGCTTTCTTT.

The chain has TRBV7-2 and TRBJ1-3; D not resolved. Germline-derived CDR1 and CDR2 are SGHTA and FQGNSA. The V gene lost 4 bases and the J gene lost 0 bases, with 7 bases spanning the gap. The CDR3 spans 14 residues. The CDR3 loop is CASSWGGSGNTIYF. The CDR3 region has the DNA TGTGCCAGCAGCTGGGGAGGCTCTGGAAACACCATATATTTT.

The chain's CDR3 is CASSLEPTKAQYF. For the CDR3, the DNA is TGTGCCAGCAGCCTCGAACCGACAAAGGCGCAGTATTTT. The rearrangement uses TRBV9 and TRBJ2-3; D uncertain. CDR1 SGDLS and CDR2 YYNGEE come from the germline V gene. Trimming took off 4 bases at V and 10 bases at J, with 16 bases between the two ends. The CDR3 is 13 amino acids. Full variable domain (rest looked up from reference TRBV9 and TRBJ2-3): DSGVTQTPKHLITATGQRVTLRCSPRSGDLSVYWYQQSLDQGLQFLIQYYNGEERAKGNILERFSAQQFPDLHSELNLSSLELGDSALYFCASSLEPTKAQYFGPGTRLTVL.

V and J are TRBV6-6 and TRBJ1-2, with D maybe TRBD1 (6 bases). Trimming took 6 bases from V and 5 from J, leaving 7 bases between them. Germline V gives CDR1 MNHNY, CDR2 SVGAGI (reference sequence). This CDR3 comprises 11 residues. The CDR3 nucleotides are TGTGCCAGCAGCCAGGGGTATGGCTACACCTTC. Its protein product is CASSQGYGYTF.

The chain combines TRBV7-2 with TRBJ2-2, with 8 bases fitting TRBD2. Trimming at V came to 5 bases and at J to 4 bases, leaving 3 bases not matched to a gene. Germline assignment: CDR1 SGHTA and CDR2 FQGNSA. CDR3 length: 14 amino acids. For the CDR3, the DNA is TGTGCCAGCAGCCCGCGGGGGGCCACCGGGGAGCTGTTTTTT. Amino acid sequence: CASSPRGATGELFF.

This rearrangement joins TRBV28 to TRBJ2-7, with D perhaps TRBD1 (6 bases). The CDR3 contains 12 residues. Germline loops: CDR1 MDHEN, CDR2 SYDVKM. V lost 6 bases and J 4 bases, leaving 10 bases between the germline ends. CDR3 protein: CASRQGLYEQYF. In nucleotides, the CDR3 is TGTGCCAGCAGGCAGGGGTTGTACGAGCAGTACTTC.

V and J are TRBV6-5 and TRBJ1-2; D is ambiguous. CDR3 length equals 13 residues. CDR1 and CDR2 from the germline V gene are MNHEY and SVGAGI. The V end lost 6 bases, the J end lost 1 base, and 9 bases lay between the germline ends. The CDR3 is CASRRSDNYGYTF. DNA for the CDR3: TGTGCCAGCAGACGCAGTGATAACTATGGCTACACCTTC.